This TCR beta chain was documented in a study of blood T cells in healthy people across ages. Findings of the study overall: Strong correlation existed between TCR beta diversity and naive T cell percentage.

A second roughly 6 to 12 cycle PCR used barcoded and J-beta primers. Every sample gave at least 2.5 million paired-end reads containing CDR3. TCRdb used MiXCR to reprocess the 5' RACE reads, holding one entry per CDR3 protein. The sample includes about 1.1 million distinct CDR3 sequences, roughly two fifths seen only once; the top ten take less than 15%. This clonotype was picked up a small number of times. Its antigen is undetermined. The study isolated at least 6.5 million PBMCs from each sample. Trimming took 2 bases from V and 0 from J, leaving 13 bases between them. This CDR3 is 16 amino acids long. The V gene's germline CDR1 is SGHTA and CDR2 FQGTGA.

This sequence joins TRBV7-3 and TRBJ1-1; no clear D gene. The clonotype was recovered from a young man in good health. The sample was blood. In nucleotides, the CDR3 is TGTGCCAGCAGCTTAGAGATCTCGGGAGTGAACACTGAAGCTTTCTTT. Translation gives CASSLEISGVNTEAFF.